This T cell receptor beta chain is drawn from a study of regulatory T cells in long-lasting Graves disease. Findings and caveats of the study: Accuracy was possibly reduced by small sample size. Compared with new cases, persistent Graves' patients showed reduced TCR diversity.

Through Arm-PCR of CDR3 regions and iRepertoire HTBI primers, TCR beta libraries were built. In the original processing: Segment identification across samples yielded some 63 TRBV and some 13 TRBJ segments. TCRdb processed the multiplex PCR reads anew with MiXCR; each CDR3 protein has one entry. The V and J calls shown here were made by TCRdb, not taken from the authors' results. The sample includes about 470,000 distinct CDR3 sequences, roughly 21% of them seen just once. This clonotype has a single count. The antigen is undetermined. It may be a read error: a sequence one base away is much more abundant. Time point noted: persistent/refractory GD, antithyroid drugs over 5 years with positive TRAb. With RNA extracted from PBMCs as input, the TCR library was made. V gave up 5 bases and J gave up 4 bases; unmatched junction bases: 9. Germline lookup yields CDR1 MNHNS and CDR2 SASEGT. CDR3 size: 15 residues.

This clonotype was obtained from a female donor with Graves disease. V gene TRBV6-1 combines with J gene TRBJ2-7; TRBD1 matches 9 bases. The sample was peripheral blood mononuclear cells (PBMCs), taken when the disease was refractory, from a patient treated with antithyroid drugs. CDR3: CASSIPGQGEYEQYF. The CDR3 DNA is TGTGCCAGCAGTATCCCGGGACAGGGAGAATACGAGCAGTACTTC.